The TCR beta chain under discussion was sequenced for a study of vaccination and CD4 T cells after COVID-19. Findings of the study overall: SARS-CoV-2-reactive clonotypes rose nonsignificantly, with the median going from approximately 21 to 40.

For this clonotype: The antigen is unknown.

V shed 6 bases and J 1 base; nucleotides not matched to a gene: 3. The CDR3 extends over 14 amino acids. Germline V gives CDR1 MNHEY, CDR2 SVGEGT. The Oncomine TCR Beta short-read assay generated sequence data from the DNA of cultured CD4+ T cells. TCRdb processed the PCR reads anew with MiXCR; each CDR3 protein has one entry. The sample shows around 19,000 distinct CDR3 sequences, less than 40% of them seen only once. The time point was: late sampling 161 to 241 days after vaccination in three convalescent patients. Treatment indicated: approximately 10-day PBMC culture with coronavirus spike peptide pools or control peptides (ViraFEST assay). After expanding antigen-specific T cells with peptide pools, ViraFEST sequenced their TCRs.

The clonotype was recovered from a human donor who had recovered from COVID-19. The chain couples TRBV6-2 or TRBV6-3 to TRBJ1-5; 7 bases line up with TRBD1. Sequenced material: CD4+ T cells from blood, cultured in vitro, taken about 7 months after SARS-CoV-2 vaccination. CDR3 in DNA: TGTGCCAGCAGCCTAGGGGGCAGCAATCAGCCCCAGCATTTT. This gives the protein CASSLGGSNQPQHF.